This T cell receptor (beta chain) was obtained from a study of graft-versus-host responses after intestinal transplantation. Study-level background: Anti-thymocyte globulin was used for induction in all recipients, who then took tacrolimus and steroids for roughly three years. Broader study findings: Early post-transplant HvG declines were associated with peak circulating GvH clone levels. Some GvH clones were seen earlier in gut or blood, suggesting intestinal origin.

Data came from immunoSEQ multiplex PCR; TCRdb stores just in-frame clones and leaves some out. The data hold 7,000 to 9,000 clones, with more than 60% observed a single time. The CDR3 is 16 amino acids. The germline V gene encodes CDR1 GTSNPN and CDR2 SVGIG (reference sequence). Trimming took off 3 bases at V and 3 bases at J, with 18 bases between the two ends. Graft material was processed, releasing intraepithelial and lamina propria lymphocytes. Comments on this clone: Its antigen remains unidentified.

The chain recombines TRBV30 with TRBJ1-3; weak D call: TRBD1 (5 bases). This sequence was found in a human patient who received an intestinal transplant, so some T cells may come from the graft donor. This sample comprised ileum tissue, obtained approximately 35 weeks after intestinal transplantation. CDR3 DNA sequence: TGTGCCTGGAGAATATTCGGGACTGCCAGTGGAAACACCATATATTTT. This codes for CAWRIFGTASGNTIYF.